This entry concerns a single T cell receptor (beta chain). This sample is part of a study of T cell changes during pregnancy in multiple sclerosis. Libraries were prepared by immunoSEQ multiplex PCR; TCRdb keeps only in-frame clonotypes and omits some of them. The table records over 50,000 clones, just under 90% of them present only once. The CDR3 spans 13 residues. In germline, CDR1 is LNHDA, CDR2 SQIVND (reference sequence). The V end lost 3 bases, the J end lost 1 base, and 6 bases lay between the germline ends. The sample was peripheral blood from another person, used as feeder cells. The V gene is TRBV19, the J gene TRBJ1-1; D unclear. This receptor was obtained from a human donor whose cells served as feeder cells for cultures in a pregnancy study. The CDR3, as DNA: TGTGCCAGTAGTATTAATCAGAACACTGAAGCTTTCTTT. This gives the protein CASSINQNTEAFF. The entire variable domain, with the rest obtained from reference TRBV19 and TRBJ1-1, is as follows: DGGITQSPKYLFRKEGQNVTLSCEQNLNHDAMYWYRQDPGQGLRLIYYSQIVNDFQKGDIAEGYSVSREKKESFPLTVTSAQKNPTAFYLCASSINQNTEAFFGQGTRLTVV.